These 24 T cell receptor beta chains were sequenced from one sample in a study of T cell responses to AZD1222 COVID-19 vaccine. Profiled with immunoSEQ multiplex PCR; TCRdb holds only in-frame clones, not every one. This table has approximately 82,000 clones, approximately 81% appearing once. Sequenced material: peripheral blood, taken on day 0 of AZD1222 vaccination. The receptor set was obtained from an adult in good health.

Only one count was recorded for this clone. The gene calls are TRBV11-1 and TRBJ1-2; D gene ambiguous. There are 14 residues in the CDR3. V lost 1 base and J 3 bases, leaving 9 bases between the germline ends. Germline CDR1 and CDR2: SGHAT and FQDESV (reference sequence). The CDR3 sequence: CASSLGTVDYGYTF. CDR3 coding DNA: TGTGCCAGCAGCTTAGGAACCGTCGACTATGGCTACACCTTC.

The gene calls are TRBV27 and TRBJ1-3; D is ambiguous. V was pared by 5 bases and J by 0 bases, with 8 bases between. Germline CDR1 MNHEY, CDR2 SMNVEV (reference sequence). This CDR3 has 14 residues. Here the CDR3 reads CASSTAISGNTIYF. CDR3 sequence (DNA): TGTGCCAGCAGTACAGCAATCTCTGGAAACACCATATATTTT.

The rearrangement uses TRBV5-1 and TRBJ2-1, with D possibly matching TRBD2 (5 bases). Per the germline V gene, CDR1 is SGHRS and CDR2 is YFSETQ. V shed 3 bases and J shed 0 bases, with 13 bases lying between them. This CDR3 is built from 16 residues. CDR3 sequence: CASSSRPGSSYNEQFF. Written as DNA, the CDR3 is TGCGCCAGCAGCTCCCGGCCTGGGAGCTCCTACAATGAGCAGTTCTTC.

This chain connects TRBV6-2 or TRBV6-3 to TRBJ1-5; 10 bases map to TRBD1. This CDR3 comprises 15 residues. J was trimmed by 6 bases and V by 2 bases; bases with no gene match: 4. Germline lookup yields CDR1 MNHEY and CDR2 SVGEGT. The CDR3 DNA reads as TGTGCCAGCAGTTACCGGGACAGGGGACGTCAGCCCCAGCATTTT. Its translation: CASSYRDRGRQPQHF.

The rearrangement links TRBV28 to TRBJ1-2; 8 bases are shared with TRBD1. J gave up 12 bases and V 3 bases, and 6 bases lay outside the gene matches. Germline assignment: CDR1 MDHEN and CDR2 SYDVKM. This CDR3 has 12 residues. The CDR3 region has the DNA TGTGCCAGCAGTTTCGTTAGGACAGGGAACACCTTC. It is translated as CASSFVRTGNTF.

The chain couples TRBV19 to TRBJ2-3; D is ambiguous. V shed 6 bases and J shed 10 bases, with 14 bases lying between them. This CDR3 region has 12 residues. Germline-derived CDR1 and CDR2 are LNHDA and SQIVND (reference sequence). CDR3 coding DNA: TGTGCCAGTAGCCAAGGCCATCCGGCGCAGTATTTT. As protein: CASSQGHPAQYF.

About this clone itself: Additional DNA sequences in this sample encode the identical CDR3. The genes are TRBV10-3 and TRBJ1-2; D perhaps matches TRBD1 (5 bases). V shed 0 bases and J shed 5 bases, with 10 bases lying between them. CDR1 and CDR2 (germline): ENHRY, SYGVKD. The CDR3 covers 14 residues. Here the CDR3 DNA reads TGTGCCATCAGTGAGTCCGGGGCGGGATATGGCTACACCTTC. Translated, it gives CAISESGAGYGYTF.

This chain connects TRBV6-5 to TRBJ2-7; no clear D gene. This CDR3 is built from 14 residues. Germline CDR1 reads MNHEY; CDR2 reads SVGAGI. The V gene lost 4 bases and the J gene lost 7 bases, with 17 bases spanning the gap. CDR3 sequence (DNA): TGTGCCAGCAGTTCCTTCTCCACAACTTGGGAGCAGTACTTC. Its protein product is CASSSFSTTWEQYF.

V usage is TRBV9 and J usage is TRBJ2-3; 11 nucleotides align to TRBD2. Germline-derived CDR1 and CDR2 are SGDLS and YYNGEE. This CDR3 has 16 residues. V shed 3 bases, J shed 4 bases, and the junction held 7 bases outside the gene matches. The CDR3 DNA follows: TGTGCCAGCAGCGGAATAGCGGGGGGGCAGGCAGATACGCAGTATTTT. Translated: CASSGIAGGQADTQYF.

The gene calls are TRBV9 and TRBJ2-1; 9 nucleotides match TRBD1. The CDR3 covers 15 residues. V trimming: 3 bases; J trimming: 9 bases; junction bases outside the gene matches: 10. Per the germline V gene, CDR1 is SGDLS and CDR2 is YYNGEE. The CDR3 DNA is TGTGCCAGCAGCGGATACCTACAGGGGGCGGGTGAGCAGTTCTTC. Its translation is CASSGYLQGAGEQFF.

V usage is TRBV5-6 and J usage is TRBJ1-2; D is uncertain. Germline values: CDR1 SGHDT, CDR2 YYEEEE. Trimming removed 0 bases from V and 9 bases from J, with 12 bases in between. The CDR3 runs 13 residues. The CDR3 DNA sequence: TGTGCCAGCAGCTTGGGAGGCTTTTCTCGCTACACCTTC. The encoded protein is CASSLGGFSRYTF.

The rearrangement links TRBV18 to TRBJ2-3; 8 bases fit TRBD1. This CDR3 has 12 amino acids. With 8 bases clipped from V and 5 bases from J, the junction kept 3 bases outside the gene matches. Germline loops: CDR1 KGHSH, CDR2 LQKENI. The CDR3 region is CASQQGVDTQYF. CDR3 in DNA: TGTGCCAGCCAACAGGGGGTAGATACGCAGTATTTT.

This clone is a singleton in its sample. This chain joins TRBV28 and TRBJ2-1; no clear D. The germline V gene encodes CDR1 MDHEN and CDR2 SYDVKM. The CDR3 length is 11 residues. Deletions cut 3 bases from V and 9 bases from J, with 6 bases between. CDR3 bases: TGTGCCAGCAGTTTGTGGGGTGAGCAGTTCTTC. Its translation is CASSLWGEQFF.

This chain joins TRBV13 and TRBJ1-1; 8 nucleotides line up with TRBD1. J lost 4 bases, V lost 5 bases, and 3 bases had no gene match. CDR1 is PRHDT and CDR2 is FYEKMQ in the germline V gene (reference sequence). The length of the CDR3 is 13 residues. The CDR3: CASSNTGGTEAFF. The CDR3 coding sequence is TGTGCCAGCAGCAACACAGGGGGCACTGAAGCTTTCTTT.

The V and J genes are TRBV18 and TRBJ1-1; 7 positions agree with TRBD1. The CDR3 consists of 17 residues. Germline V gene data show CDR1 as KGHSH and CDR2 as LQKENI. Trimming at V came to 5 bases and at J to 1 base, leaving 13 bases not matched to a gene. CDR3 residues: CASSLGTVIMGNTEAFF. The CDR3, as DNA: TGTGCCAGCTCATTAGGGACAGTGATTATGGGGAACACTGAAGCTTTCTTT.

The chain has TRBV9 and TRBJ2-5; D is unresolved. This CDR3 is built from 13 residues. The germline V and J ends were trimmed by 0 bases and 6 bases, with 9 bases remaining between them. Germline assignment: CDR1 SGDLS and CDR2 YYNGEE. The chain's CDR3 is CASSVDVFKTQYF. CDR3 sequence (DNA): TGTGCCAGCAGCGTAGATGTGTTCAAGACCCAGTACTTC.

This clone was seen once. The V call is TRBV2, the J call TRBJ1-5; weak D call: TRBD1 (5 bases). The CDR3 has 15 amino acids. V shed 4 bases and J shed 3 bases, with 13 bases lying between them. Germline CDR1 and CDR2: SNHLY and FYNNEI. This CDR3 reads CASSAQQVYNQPQHF. DNA for the CDR3: TGTGCCAGCAGTGCTCAACAGGTCTACAATCAGCCCCAGCATTTT.

The V call is TRBV3-1 (or the pseudogene TRBV3-2), the J call TRBJ1-5; a weak D match, TRBD1 (5 bases). Deletions cut 0 bases from V and 3 bases from J, with 12 bases between. The CDR3 spans 16 residues. Germline V gene lookup returns CDR1 LGHDT and CDR2 YNNKEL (reference sequence). The CDR3 nucleotides read TGTGCCAGCAGCCAAGATGTACAGGTGAACAATCAGCCCCAGCATTTT. As protein: CASSQDVQVNNQPQHF.

The chain is built from TRBV5-1 and TRBJ1-1, with D possibly TRBD1 on 5 matching bases. Germline CDR1 SGHRS, CDR2 YFSETQ. V lost 4 bases and J 2 bases, leaving 12 bases between the germline ends. The CDR3 has 14 amino acids. Written as DNA, the CDR3 is TGCGCCAGCAGCCTGACAGCCGGTAACACTGAAGCTTTCTTT. This sequence encodes CASSLTAGNTEAFF.

The chain links TRBV7-9 to TRBJ1-2; D unresolved. The length of the CDR3 is 14 residues. Trimming took 0 bases from V and 2 from J, leaving 7 bases between them. Germline CDR1 and CDR2: SEHNR and FQNEAQ (reference sequence). The CDR3 sequence is CASSLASRNYGYTF. The CDR3 nucleotides read TGTGCCAGCAGCTTAGCGTCCAGGAACTATGGCTACACCTTC.

The chain joins TRBV2 to TRBJ1-6; TRBD1 might be the D (6 bases). This CDR3 has 14 amino acids. V was trimmed by 6 bases and J by 9 bases, leaving 15 bases between them. Germline lookup yields CDR1 SNHLY and CDR2 FYNNEI. The CDR3 nucleotides are TGTGCCAGCAGCCAGCGGACAGAAGGTTCACCCCTCCACTTT. It translates to CASSQRTEGSPLHF.

The chain couples TRBV5-1 to TRBJ2-3, with 8 bases lining up with TRBD2. The ends lost 4 bases at V and 4 bases at J; junction bases unmatched: 8. The CDR3 extends over 15 amino acids. Germline lookup yields CDR1 SGHRS and CDR2 YFSETQ. CDR3 residues: CASSARTSSADTQYF. Written as DNA, the CDR3 is TGCGCCAGCAGCGCTCGGACTAGCAGCGCAGATACGCAGTATTTT.

This rearrangement joins TRBV7-3 to TRBJ1-6; 8 bases align to TRBD1. The CDR3 covers 17 residues. Unmatched junction bases numbered 12, after V lost 5 bases and J lost 6 bases. CDR1 is SGHTA and CDR2 is FQGTGA in the germline V gene. Written as DNA, the CDR3 is TGTGCCAGCAGCCCCGGGACAGGCCTTTTACGTAATTCACCCCTCCACTTT. Protein: CASSPGTGLLRNSPLHF.

This chain joins TRBV13 and TRBJ1-4, with 7 bases identical to TRBD1. The CDR3 covers 14 residues. Unmatched junction bases numbered 6, after V lost 0 bases and J lost 11 bases. Germline V CDR1 and CDR2: PRHDT, FYEKMQ (reference sequence). The CDR3 DNA reads TGTGCCAGCAGCTTAGGGGGACAGCCCGGTAAACTGTTTTTT. Protein product: CASSLGGQPGKLFF.